The entry below describes one T cell receptor (beta chain). A junction boundary mismatches the germline segment, possibly from a read error. Other DNA sequences in this specimen translate into the identical CDR3. Germline values: CDR1 SEHNR, CDR2 FQNEAQ (reference sequence). This CDR3 has 18 amino acids. With 60 Vbeta and 13 Jbeta primers, the PCR was carried out. Only in-frame clones appear in the TCRdb table, and some are missing; sequencing was by immunoSEQ multiplex PCR. This table holds 200,000 to 250,000 clones. The record originates from a study of cytomegalovirus exposure and HLA in healthy donors.

Sequencing was done on a sample of PBMCs. The source of this sequence is a girl aged 2 to 10 in good health and CMV-seropositive. This chain links TRBV7-9 with TRBJ1-5; 7 nucleotides match TRBD1. The CDR3 nucleotides are TGTGCCAGCAGCCCACCTGATACAGGGGTATTAGGCAATCAGCCCCAGCACTTT. This translates into CASSPPDTGVLGNQPQHF.